The 28 T cell receptor beta chains given below trace back to one sample, sequenced in a study of regulatory T cells in long-lasting Graves disease. Specified time point: newly diagnosed GD, antithyroid drugs for less than 3 months. Extracted RNA from PBMCs served as the source of the TCR library. Combining iRepertoire HTBI primers with Arm-PCR of CDR3 regions, the authors built TCR beta libraries. MiXCR was run by TCRdb on the multiplex PCR reads, yielding one entry per CDR3 protein. Among hundreds of thousands of distinct CDR3 sequences listed, around 12% were seen once. These same records also appear under a second study, on T cells in Graves' hyperthyroidism and ophthalmopathy.

The sequences come from peripheral blood mononuclear cells (PBMCs), collected at new diagnosis, from a patient treated with antithyroid drugs. All receptors derive from a woman aged 25 to 39 with Graves disease.

This clonotype has a count of ten or more. V is TRBV2 and J is TRBJ2-3; 7 nucleotides align to TRBD2. The germline V gene encodes CDR1 SNHLY and CDR2 FYNNEI. V dropped 4 bases and J dropped 8; count of bases not matched to a gene: 3. The CDR3 has 12 residues. The CDR3, as DNA: TGTGCCAGCAGTGGGGAGCGGGGTACGCAGTATTTT. It encodes CASSGERGTQYF.

This clonotype showed up many times. The chain joins TRBV7-9 to TRBJ1-4; unclear D gene. With 1 base removed from V and 7 bases from J, the gap between germline ends came to 7 bases. Per the germline V gene, CDR1 is SEHNR and CDR2 is FQNEAQ (reference sequence). CDR3 length: 13 residues. CDR3 nucleotide sequence: TGTGCCAGCAGCTTAGTTAATGGTGAAAAACTGTTTTTT. Translated, it gives CASSLVNGEKLFF.

V and J are TRBV29-1 and TRBJ2-5, with TRBD2 matching 13 bases. Germline loops: CDR1 SQVTM, CDR2 ANQGSEA. This CDR3 region has 15 residues. V lost 6 bases, J lost 3 bases, and 7 bases stayed unmatched. CDR3 sequence (DNA): TGCAGCGTCGTAGGACTAGCGGGAGCGAAAGAGACCCAGTACTTC. Encoded protein: CSVVGLAGAKETQYF.

The rearrangement uses TRBV20-1 and TRBJ1-2; the match to TRBD1 covers 10 bases. CDR1 DFQATT and CDR2 SNEGSKA come from the germline V gene (reference sequence). The CDR3 has 15 amino acids. J gave up 4 bases and V 5 bases, and 10 bases lay outside the gene matches. CDR3 coding DNA: TGCAGTGCTCCCCAGAGGACAGGGGGTTCCTATGGCTACACCTTC. This translates into CSAPQRTGGSYGYTF.

This clonotype was counted at least ten times. The V call is TRBV7-2, the J call TRBJ2-3; perhaps TRBD1 as D (5 bases). The CDR3 length is 16 residues. The germline CDR1 and CDR2 sequences are SGHTA and FQGNSA. The ends were cut back, 5 bases at V and 1 base at J, with 16 bases in the middle. Here the CDR3 DNA reads TGTGCCAGCAGCCCCGGCTGGGGCGCGGGCACAGATACGCAGTATTTT. Protein sequence: CASSPGWGAGTDTQYF.

This clonotype showed up many times. The CDR3 nucleotides read TGTGCCAGCCGATGGGCGAGCCTCTCCTACAATGAGCAGTTCTTC. The encoded protein is CASRWASLSYNEQFF. The chain employs TRBV6-2 or TRBV6-3 and TRBJ2-1; no clear D gene. This CDR3 spans 15 amino acids. Per germline, CDR1 MNHEY and CDR2 SVGEGT. The V end was cut by 8 bases, the J end by 0 bases, with 14 bases between.

The table lists this clonotype with a few counts. The J gene is TRBJ1-6, the V gene TRBV30; 9 positions match TRBD1. Germline V gene lookup returns CDR1 GTSNPN and CDR2 SVGIG (reference sequence). The V and J ends lost 3 bases and 7 bases, in that order; junction bases with no gene match: 10. The CDR3 length is 16 residues. CDR3 loop: CAWSRDRVRGNSPLHF. The CDR3 nucleotides read TGTGCCTGGAGCCGGGACAGGGTACGGGGGAATTCACCCCTCCACTTT.

V gene TRBV6-1 combines with J gene TRBJ2-3; a possible D gene is TRBD2 (5 bases). V shed 10 bases and J shed 3 bases, with 11 bases lying between them. This CDR3 region has 12 residues. Germline V gene data show CDR1 as MNHNS and CDR2 as SASEGT. The CDR3 is CATQPGTDTQYF. DNA of the CDR3: TGTGCCACCCAGCCGGGGACAGATACGCAGTATTTT.

On this clonotype itself: It may be a read error: a sequence one base away is much more abundant. This chain connects TRBV7-9 to TRBJ2-5; D is ambiguous. Looked up from germline, CDR1 is SEHNR and CDR2 is FQNEAQ (reference sequence). The ends were cut back, 8 bases at V and 4 bases at J, with 20 bases in the middle. CDR3 length equals 15 residues. The CDR3 here is CASSTQETVGETQYF. For the CDR3, the DNA is TGTGCCAGCTCTACCCAGGAAACAGTAGGAGAGACCCAGTACTTC.

The chain has TRBV27 and TRBJ2-5, with TRBD2 matching over 7 bases. This CDR3 is 18 amino acids long. Trimming at V came to 3 bases and at J to 4 bases, leaving 17 bases not matched to a gene. Germline-derived CDR1 and CDR2 are MNHEY and SMNVEV (reference sequence). The CDR3 sequence: CASSFLALGGRILETQYF. CDR3 DNA: TGTGCCAGCAGTTTCCTCGCACTGGGCGGGAGAATTCTAGAGACCCAGTACTTC.

J is TRBJ1-1 and V is TRBV7-2, with TRBD1 matching 9 bases. V was pared by 5 bases and J by 7 bases, with 11 bases of the junction left unmatched. CDR1 and CDR2 from the germline V gene are SGHTA and FQGNSA. There are 15 residues in the CDR3. The CDR3 coding sequence is TGTGCCAGCAGCCTAACAGGGGGCGGATTTCGTGAAGCTTTCTTT. Amino acids: CASSLTGGGFREAFF.

To note about this clonotype: The likely explanation is a read error, given a far larger clone one base away. The rearrangement uses TRBV7-8 and TRBJ1-1; D might be TRBD1 (5 bases). The CDR3 has 15 amino acids. Germline V lookup: CDR1 SGHVS, CDR2 FQNEAQ. The V gene lost 4 bases and the J gene lost 5 bases, with 17 bases spanning the gap. CDR3 sequence reads: CASSSPGVGRTEAFF. The CDR3 DNA sequence: TGTGCCAGCAGCTCCCCGGGGGTGGGAAGGACTGAAGCTTTCTTT.

This clonotype showed up many times. The V call is TRBV10-2, the J call TRBJ1-2, with TRBD1 matching 9 bases. Germline V gene sequence: CDR1 WSHSY, CDR2 SAAADI. Unmatched junction bases numbered 20, after V lost 9 bases and J lost 9 bases. CDR3 length: 16 amino acids. CDR3 amino acids: CASARSGQGSGSSYTF. For the CDR3, the DNA is TGCGCCAGTGCCAGGTCGGGACAGGGATCGGGTTCGAGCTACACCTTC.

This clonotype was seen at least ten times. The CDR3 reads CSAALAPETQYF. The CDR3, as DNA: TGCAGTGCTGCACTAGCGCCAGAGACCCAGTACTTC. The J gene is TRBJ2-5, the V gene TRBV20-1; TRBD2 aligns across 7 bases. Germline-derived CDR1 and CDR2 are DFQATT and SNEGSKA (reference sequence). CDR3 length equals 12 residues. V lost 5 bases to trimming and J lost 4 bases; unmatched junction nucleotides: 4.

This clonotype was detected ten times or more. The J gene is TRBJ2-3, the V gene TRBV4-3, with TRBD2 matching over 10 bases. The trim removed 1 base at V and 1 base at J, leaving 2 bases unmatched. Looked up from germline, CDR1 is LGHNA and CDR2 is YSLEER. The CDR3 consists of 16 residues. CDR3 residues: CASSQGTSGRTDTQYF. Written as DNA, the CDR3 is TGCGCCAGCAGCCAAGGGACTAGCGGACGCACAGATACGCAGTATTTT.

For the CDR3, the DNA is TGCGCCAGCAGCCAGTACAGCCAGGACAGATTCAATGAAAAACTGTTTTTT. Translating gives CASSQYSQDRFNEKLFF. The chain has TRBV4-1 and TRBJ1-4; D perhaps matches TRBD1 (6 bases). The V gene's germline CDR1 is MGHRA and CDR2 YSYEKL. The CDR3 length is 17 residues. V was pared by 3 bases and J by 5 bases, with 19 bases between.

In its sample, this clonotype was seen many times. The rearrangement joins TRBV27 to TRBJ1-4; D possibly corresponds to TRBD1 (5 bases). The CDR3 covers 14 residues. Between the trimmed V and J ends, which lost 4 bases and 8 bases, there was a span of 14 bases. Germline V gives CDR1 MNHEY, CDR2 SMNVEV (reference sequence). The CDR3 nucleotides read TGTGCCAGCAGTTCGTGGGGGGATAGGGAAAAACTGTTTTTT. It yields the protein CASSSWGDREKLFF.

The chain joins TRBV19 to TRBJ1-5; TRBD1 matches at 9 bases. V trimming: 4 bases; J trimming: 5 bases; junction bases outside the gene matches: 12. CDR1 and CDR2 from the germline V gene are LNHDA and SQIVND (reference sequence). The CDR3 loop spans 17 amino acids. This CDR3 reads CASSTYNDRGRYQPQHF. The CDR3 coding sequence is TGTGCCAGTAGTACCTACAACGACAGGGGGAGGTATCAGCCCCAGCATTTT. Together with reference TRBV19 and TRBJ1-5, the CDR3 gives the full variable domain: DGGITQSPKYLFRKEGQNVTLSCEQNLNHDAMYWYRQDPGQGLRLIYYSQIVNDFQKGDIAEGYSVSREKKESFPLTVTSAQKNPTAFYLCASSTYNDRGRYQPQHFGDGTRLSIL.

A few counts support this clonotype. The chain combines TRBV5-4 with TRBJ1-6, with D unclear. V was pared by 5 bases and J by 2 bases, with 11 bases between. CDR1 SGHNT and CDR2 YYREEE come from the germline V gene (reference sequence). The CDR3 covers 15 residues. The CDR3 DNA reads as TGTGCCAGCAGTTCCGGGGTACCCTATAATTCACCCCTCCACTTT. Its protein is CASSSGVPYNSPLHF.

V gene TRBV28 combines with J gene TRBJ1-5; D perhaps matches TRBD1 (5 bases). V lost 11 bases and J 8 bases, leaving 22 bases between the germline ends. The CDR3 runs 14 residues. Germline V gives CDR1 MDHEN, CDR2 SYDVKM. CDR3 in DNA: TGTGCCGGAGGGGCCTTGGGGCTGGGTGAGCCCCAGCATTTT. Encoded protein: CAGGALGLGEPQHF. Full variable domain (remainder filled in from reference TRBV28 and TRBJ1-5): DVKVTQSSRYLVKRTGEKVFLECVQDMDHENMFWYRQDPGLGLRLIYFSYDVKMKEKGDIPEGYSVSREKKERFSLILESASTNQTSMYLCAGGALGLGEPQHFGDGTRLSIL.

A remark on this clonotype: No conserved phenylalanine or tryptophan ends this CDR3, so it is likely a read error. The chain uses TRBV7-9 and TRBJ1-4; D not resolved. The V end was cut by 2 bases, the J end by 0 bases, with 7 bases between. CDR3 length equals 15 residues. Germline CDR1 reads SEHNR; CDR2 reads FQNEAQ (reference sequence). The CDR3 reads CASSLPGSTNEKLFL. In DNA form, the CDR3 reads TGTGCCAGCAGCTTACCGGGCTCAACTAATGAAAAACTGTTTCTT.

This clonotype was detected only a few times. A far larger clone is just one base off, so this is likely a read error. The CDR3 does not end in the conserved phenylalanine or tryptophan, so this is likely a read error. Because the CDR3's place on the DNA is in doubt, the DNA is left out and the CDR3 is given as listed by TCRdb. V usage is TRBV28 and J usage is TRBJ2-1; the table's D gene call, TRBD2, was not cross checked with the DNA. The CDR3 adds up to 15 amino acids, both ends counted. Germline CDR1 reads MDHEN; CDR2 reads SYDVKM. CDR3 protein: CASSLVGRAVGTQYL.

The chain recombines TRBV19 with TRBJ2-2, with D tentatively TRBD2 (6 bases). V dropped 9 bases and J dropped 5 bases, with 13 bases sitting between them. The CDR3 is 13 residues long. Per germline, CDR1 LNHDA and CDR2 SQIVND (reference sequence). CDR3 sequence reads: CASNEGRTGELFF. CDR3 coding DNA: TGTGCCAGCAATGAGGGGAGGACCGGGGAGCTGTTTTTT.

This clonotype was picked up many times. The V call is TRBV11-2, the J call TRBJ2-1; possibly TRBD1 or TRBD2 for D (5 bases each). With 8 bases removed from V and 7 bases from J, the gap between germline ends came to 21 bases. Germline CDR1 is SGHAT and CDR2 is FQNNGV. The CDR3 sequence is 15 residues long. The CDR3 nucleotides are TGTGCCAGCCTGAGCTTTCGGACAAGAGGGAATGAGCAGTTCTTC. This gives the protein CASLSFRTRGNEQFF.

This clonotype has a count of ten or more. The V and J genes are TRBV6-1 and TRBJ1-2; 9 nucleotides align to TRBD1. V was clipped by 6 bases and J by 2 bases; unmatched bases: 1. The CDR3 length is 13 residues. CDR1 and CDR2 from the germline V gene are MNHNS and SASEGT. CDR3 in amino acids: CASSTGGNYGYTF. The CDR3 DNA reads as TGTGCCAGCAGCACAGGGGGCAACTATGGCTACACCTTC.

The count of this clonotype is one. V usage is TRBV27 and J usage is TRBJ2-1, with 11 bases aligning to TRBD2. The CDR3 has 20 amino acids. The V segment lost 4 bases and the J segment 9 bases; nucleotides outside the gene matches: 23. CDR1 MNHEY and CDR2 SMNVEV come from the germline V gene (reference sequence). The CDR3 region is CASSSYGRIAGGPVAIEQFF. In DNA, the CDR3 is TGTGCCAGCAGTTCATACGGAAGAATAGCGGGAGGGCCCGTCGCGATTGAGCAGTTCTTC.

The chain has TRBV7-9 and TRBJ1-5, with no clear D. Germline CDR1 SEHNR, CDR2 FQNEAQ (reference sequence). CDR3 length: 13 amino acids. The ends were cut back, 3 bases at V and 5 bases at J, with 8 bases in the middle. The CDR3 DNA follows: TGTGCCAGCAGCTTTGAAGGTTATCAGCCCCAGCATTTT. Its protein product is CASSFEGYQPQHF.

This clonotype was seen many times. The CDR3 DNA reads as TGTGCCAGCAGCCTGGACAGGGGCTTAGGAGAGCAGTACTTC. Translated: CASSLDRGLGEQYF. The chain carries TRBV7-9 and TRBJ2-7; TRBD1 aligns across 9 bases. The V gene's germline CDR1 is SEHNR and CDR2 FQNEAQ (reference sequence). There are 14 residues in the CDR3. The ends lost 5 bases at V and 7 bases at J; junction bases unmatched: 9.